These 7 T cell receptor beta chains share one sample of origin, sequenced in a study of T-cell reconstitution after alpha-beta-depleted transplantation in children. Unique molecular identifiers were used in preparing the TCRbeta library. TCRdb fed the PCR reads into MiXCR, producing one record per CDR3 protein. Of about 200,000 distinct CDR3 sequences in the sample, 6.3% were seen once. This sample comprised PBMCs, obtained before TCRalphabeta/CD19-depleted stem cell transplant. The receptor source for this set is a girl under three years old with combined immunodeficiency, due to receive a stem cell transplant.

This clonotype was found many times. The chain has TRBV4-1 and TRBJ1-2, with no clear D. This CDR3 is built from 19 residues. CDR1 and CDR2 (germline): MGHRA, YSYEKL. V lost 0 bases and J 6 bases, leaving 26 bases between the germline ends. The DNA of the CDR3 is TGCGCCAGCAGCCAAGAGGGTGGAGTTTTGAGCCTAAAGGTAAATGGCTACACCTTC. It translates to CASSQEGGVLSLKVNGYTF.

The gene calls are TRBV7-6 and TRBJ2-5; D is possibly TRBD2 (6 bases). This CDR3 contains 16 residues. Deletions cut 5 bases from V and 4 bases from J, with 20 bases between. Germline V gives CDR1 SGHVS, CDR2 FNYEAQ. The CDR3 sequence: CASSRILARASETQYF. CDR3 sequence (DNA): TGTGCCAGCAGCCGAATCCTAGCGAGGGCATCAGAGACCCAGTACTTC.

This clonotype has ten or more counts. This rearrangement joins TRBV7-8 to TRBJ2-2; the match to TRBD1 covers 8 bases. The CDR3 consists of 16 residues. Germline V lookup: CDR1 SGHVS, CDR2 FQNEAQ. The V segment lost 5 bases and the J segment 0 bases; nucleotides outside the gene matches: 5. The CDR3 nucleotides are TGTGCCAGCAGCCCCGGGACAGGCCCGAACACCGGGGAGCTGTTTTTT. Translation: CASSPGTGPNTGELFF.

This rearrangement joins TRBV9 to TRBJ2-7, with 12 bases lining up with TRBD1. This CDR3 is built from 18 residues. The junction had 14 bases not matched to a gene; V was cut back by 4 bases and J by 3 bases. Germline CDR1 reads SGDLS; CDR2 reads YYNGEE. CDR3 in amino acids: CASSLRPGTGGKDYEQYF. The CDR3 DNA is TGTGCCAGCAGCCTTCGTCCCGGGACAGGGGGCAAGGACTACGAGCAGTACTTC.

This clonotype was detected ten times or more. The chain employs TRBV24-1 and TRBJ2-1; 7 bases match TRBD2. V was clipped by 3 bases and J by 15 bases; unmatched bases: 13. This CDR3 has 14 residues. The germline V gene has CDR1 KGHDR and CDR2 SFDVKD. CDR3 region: CATSDTRTPGLVFF. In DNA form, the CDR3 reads TGTGCCACCAGTGATACCAGGACGCCCGGACTAGTGTTCTTC.

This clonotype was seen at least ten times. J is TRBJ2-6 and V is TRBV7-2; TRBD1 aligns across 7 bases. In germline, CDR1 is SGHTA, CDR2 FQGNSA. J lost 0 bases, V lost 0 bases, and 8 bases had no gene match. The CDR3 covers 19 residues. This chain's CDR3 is CASSLAPGQLNSGANVLTF. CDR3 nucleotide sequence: TGTGCCAGCAGCTTAGCGCCGGGACAGCTTAACTCTGGGGCCAACGTCCTGACTTTC.

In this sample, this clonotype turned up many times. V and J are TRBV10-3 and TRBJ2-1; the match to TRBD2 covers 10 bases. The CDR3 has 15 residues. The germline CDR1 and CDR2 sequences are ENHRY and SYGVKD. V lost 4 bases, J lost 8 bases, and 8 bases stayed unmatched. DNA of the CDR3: TGTGCCATCAGTGGGATAGCGGGAGGTGGGGATGAGCAGTTCTTC. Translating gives CAISGIAGGGDEQFF.